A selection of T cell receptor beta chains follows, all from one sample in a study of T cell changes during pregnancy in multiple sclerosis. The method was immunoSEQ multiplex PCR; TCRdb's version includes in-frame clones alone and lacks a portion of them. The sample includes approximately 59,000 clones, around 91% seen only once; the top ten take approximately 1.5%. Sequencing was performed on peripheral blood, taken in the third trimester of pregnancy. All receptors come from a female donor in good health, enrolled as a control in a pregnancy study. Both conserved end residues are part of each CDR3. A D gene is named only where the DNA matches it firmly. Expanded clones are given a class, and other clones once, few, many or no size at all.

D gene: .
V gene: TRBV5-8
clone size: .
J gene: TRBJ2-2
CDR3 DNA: TGTGCCAGCAGCCCTAGCTCCTCGGGCACCGGGGAGCTGTTTTTT
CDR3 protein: CASSPSSSGTGELFF

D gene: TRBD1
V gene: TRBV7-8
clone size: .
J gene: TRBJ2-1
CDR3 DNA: TGTGCCAGCAGCTTCCTACCGGGACAGGGTAAGAATGAGCAGTTCTTC
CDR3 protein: CASSFLPGQGKNEQFF

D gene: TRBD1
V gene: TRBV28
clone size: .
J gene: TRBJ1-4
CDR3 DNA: TGTGCCAGCAGTTTATCGAACCCCGGGACAGATGAAAAACTGTTTTTT
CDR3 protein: CASSLSNPGTDEKLFF

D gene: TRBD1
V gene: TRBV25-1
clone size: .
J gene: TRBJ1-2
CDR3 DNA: TGTGCCAGCTGGACAGGGGGCGTAGGCTACACCTTC
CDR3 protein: CASWTGGVGYTF

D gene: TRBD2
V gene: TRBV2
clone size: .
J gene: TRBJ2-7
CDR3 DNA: TGTGCCAGCAGTGGCGGGGGGGGAGCCTCGGGCGAGCAGTACTTC
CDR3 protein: CASSGGGGASGEQYF

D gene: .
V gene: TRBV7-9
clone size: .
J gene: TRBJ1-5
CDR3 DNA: TGTGCCAGCAGCCCCGGGTGGGGGACTAAAAATCAGCCCCAGCATTTT
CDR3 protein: CASSPGWGTKNQPQHF

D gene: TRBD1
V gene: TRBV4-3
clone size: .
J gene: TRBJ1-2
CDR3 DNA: TGCGCCAGCAGCCAAGAACAGGGGGATTTAGCGCAAGGCTACACCTTC
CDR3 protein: CASSQEQGDLAQGYTF

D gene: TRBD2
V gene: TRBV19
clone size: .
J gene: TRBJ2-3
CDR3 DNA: TGTGCCAGTAGTATGACTAGCGGGGCGTTGGATACGCAGTATTTT
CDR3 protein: CASSMTSGALDTQYF

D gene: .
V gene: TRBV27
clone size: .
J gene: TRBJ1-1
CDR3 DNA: TGTGCCAGCCATAGGACAGTTTTGAACACTGAAGCTTTCTTT
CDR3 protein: CASHRTVLNTEAFF

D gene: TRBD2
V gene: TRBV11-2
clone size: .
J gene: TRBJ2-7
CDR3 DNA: TGTGCCAGCACCCCCGGGGAGGGATACTACGAGCAGTACTTC
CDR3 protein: CASTPGEGYYEQYF

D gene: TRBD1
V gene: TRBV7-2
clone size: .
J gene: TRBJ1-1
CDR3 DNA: TGTGCCAGCAGCCGAGAAGCAGGGGGCAACACTGAAGCTTTCTTT
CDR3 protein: CASSREAGGNTEAFF

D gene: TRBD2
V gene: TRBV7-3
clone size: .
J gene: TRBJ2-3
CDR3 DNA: TGTGCCAGCAGCTCGGGTATTAGCGGGGGGCCCCCAGATACGCAGTATTTT
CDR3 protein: CASSSGISGGPPDTQYF

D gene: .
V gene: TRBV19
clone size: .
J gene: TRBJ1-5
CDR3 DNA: TGTGCCAGTAGGGACAAAAGTGGCGGTCAGCCCCAGCATTTT
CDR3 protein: CASRDKSGGQPQHF

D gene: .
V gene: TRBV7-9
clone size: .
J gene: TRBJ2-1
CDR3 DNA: TGTGCCAGCAGCTTAAAAGGGGGCCTGAGCGGGGGTGACAATGAGCAGTTCTTC
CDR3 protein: CASSLKGGLSGGDNEQFF

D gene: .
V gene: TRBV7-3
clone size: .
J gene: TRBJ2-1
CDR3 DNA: TGTGCCAGCAGCTTAGGCGGGGTGGGCAATGAGCAGTTCTTC
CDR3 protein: CASSLGGVGNEQFF

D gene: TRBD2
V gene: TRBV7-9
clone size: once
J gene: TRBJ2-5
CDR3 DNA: TGTGCCAGCAGCTTCTCGGGAGGGATAGAGACCCAGTACTTC
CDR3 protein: CASSFSGGIETQYF

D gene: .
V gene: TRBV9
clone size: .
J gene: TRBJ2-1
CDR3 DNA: TGTGCCAGCAGCCCAACTACGGCGGGGAATGAGCAGTTCTTC
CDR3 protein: CASSPTTAGNEQFF

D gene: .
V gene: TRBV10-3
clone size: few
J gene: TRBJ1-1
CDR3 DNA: TGTGCCATCAGTGGGGGGCCGGACACTGAAGCTTTCTTT
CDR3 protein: CAISGGPDTEAFF

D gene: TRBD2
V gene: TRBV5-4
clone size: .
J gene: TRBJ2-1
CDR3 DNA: TGTGCCAGCAGCTTGGGCACCTTAGCGGGGGCGAACTACAATGAGCAGTTCTTC
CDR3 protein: CASSLGTLAGANYNEQFF

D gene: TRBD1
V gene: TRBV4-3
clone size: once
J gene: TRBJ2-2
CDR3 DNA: TGCGCCAGCAGCCTAGGGGGCTATAACACCGGGGAGCTGTTTTTT
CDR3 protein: CASSLGGYNTGELFF

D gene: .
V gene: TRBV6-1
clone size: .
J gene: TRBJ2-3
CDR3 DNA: TGTGCCAGCAGGGACTTCGGCACAGATACGCAGTATTTT
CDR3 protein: CASRDFGTDTQYF

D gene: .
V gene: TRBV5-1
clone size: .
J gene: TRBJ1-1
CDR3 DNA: TGCGCCAGCAGCTTGGAGCAGGGCGCGAGGGCTTTCTTT
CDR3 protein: CASSLEQGARAFF

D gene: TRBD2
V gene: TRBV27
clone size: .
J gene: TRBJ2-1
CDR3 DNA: TGTGCCAGCTCTCTACCGGAGGGAGGGAATGAGCAGTTCTTC
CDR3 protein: CASSLPEGGNEQFF

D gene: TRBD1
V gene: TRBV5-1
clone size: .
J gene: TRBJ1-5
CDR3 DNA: TGCGCCAGCAGCTTGACAGGGGTCCCGCCCCAGCATTTT
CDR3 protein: CASSLTGVPPQHF

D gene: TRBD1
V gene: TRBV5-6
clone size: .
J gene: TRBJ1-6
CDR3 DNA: TGTGCCAGCAGCTTGTTCTACGGGACAGGGAATTCACCCCTCCACTTT
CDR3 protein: CASSLFYGTGNSPLHF

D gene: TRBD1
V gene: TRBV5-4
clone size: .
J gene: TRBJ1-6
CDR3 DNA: TGTGCCAGCAGCCGGGACAGGCTCGGTTCACCCCTCCACTTT
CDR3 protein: CASSRDRLGSPLHF

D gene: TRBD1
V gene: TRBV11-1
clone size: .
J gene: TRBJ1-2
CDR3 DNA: TGTGCCAGCAGCCCCGGGGGACAGACCTATGGCTACACCTTC
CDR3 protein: CASSPGGQTYGYTF

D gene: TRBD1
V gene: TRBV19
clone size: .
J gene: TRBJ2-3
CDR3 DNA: TGTGCCAGTAGTACAAAGACTGGACAGGGGTACGTAGATACGCAGTATTTT
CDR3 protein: CASSTKTGQGYVDTQYF

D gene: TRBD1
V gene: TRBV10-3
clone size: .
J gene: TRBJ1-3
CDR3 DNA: TGTGCCATCAGTGAGGCAGGGGGAGGAAACACCATATATTTT
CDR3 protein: CAISEAGGGNTIYF

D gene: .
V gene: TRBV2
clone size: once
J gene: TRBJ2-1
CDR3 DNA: TGTGCCAGCAGTCTAGAGGTCTACAATGAGCAGTTCTTC
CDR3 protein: CASSLEVYNEQFF

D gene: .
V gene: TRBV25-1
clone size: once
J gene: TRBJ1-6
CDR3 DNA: TGTGCCAGCACGGGCACAGGGTTTCGAAATTCACCCCTCCACTTT
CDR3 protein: CASTGTGFRNSPLHF